Listed here are 5 T cell receptor beta chains from one sample, sequenced in a study of CD8 T cells in Susac syndrome. Reverse transcription of about 0.45 to 1 ug RNA used random hexamers. TCRdb passed the immunoSEQ multiplex PCR reads through MiXCR, listing each CDR3 protein once. Of around 300,000 distinct CDR3 sequences listed, over 75% are singletons. Specimen: CD8+ T cells from PBMCs. Every receptor here comes from a human donor with multiple sclerosis.

This clonotype was found once. The chain links TRBV6-2 or TRBV6-3 to TRBJ2-3; tentative D call: TRBD1 (5 bases). The V end was cut by 5 bases, the J end by 6 bases, with 18 bases between. There are 15 residues in the CDR3. In germline, CDR1 is MNHEY, CDR2 SVGEGT. The CDR3 DNA is TGTGCCAGCAGTGCAGGGATTGGGGTTTCGGATACGCAGTATTTT. Protein sequence: CASSAGIGVSDTQYF.

V gene TRBV4-1 combines with J gene TRBJ2-1; D is perhaps TRBD2 (5 bases). The ends were cut back, 0 bases at V and 10 bases at J, with 10 bases in the middle. The CDR3 runs to 13 residues. Germline CDR1 is MGHRA and CDR2 is YSYEKL. The CDR3 DNA reads TGCGCCAGCAGCCAAGATGCGGGTTGGGAGCAGTTCTTC. The encoded protein is CASSQDAGWEQFF.

The chain joins TRBV20-1 to TRBJ2-7; 7 bases are shared with TRBD1. Germline V CDR1 and CDR2: DFQATT, SNEGSKA (reference sequence). Unmatched junction bases numbered 10, after V lost 3 bases and J lost 5 bases. This CDR3 is 14 amino acids long. The CDR3 DNA reads as TGCAGTGCTAGGCCTCTACAGGGGTACGACGAGCAGTACTTC. Encoded protein: CSARPLQGYDEQYF.

V and J are TRBV2 and TRBJ2-3; 8 bases line up with TRBD2. The V gene end was trimmed by 8 bases and the J gene end by 1 base; junction bases not matched to a gene: 8. The CDR3 spans 15 residues. Germline assignment: CDR1 SNHLY and CDR2 FYNNEI. CDR3 region: CASSQAGAGTDTQYF. CDR3 nucleotide sequence: TGTGCCAGCTCTCAAGCGGGGGCGGGCACAGATACGCAGTATTTT.

The V gene is TRBV5-4, the J gene TRBJ2-3; 13 bases map to TRBD2. This CDR3 spans 17 amino acids. Per the germline V gene, CDR1 is SGHNT and CDR2 is YYREEE (reference sequence). Trimming removed 4 bases from V and 1 base from J; junction bases left unmatched: 6. The CDR3 nucleotides read TGTGCCAGCAGCGTACTAGCGGGAGGGCATGGCACAGATACGCAGTATTTT. Protein product: CASSVLAGGHGTDTQYF.